This T cell receptor beta chain was obtained from a study of shared clonotypes between healthy human individuals. This was a deep-level run. The authors loaded approximately 220 ng DNA, about 30,000 T cell genomes, into sorted-subset replicate PCRs. Data came from immunoSEQ multiplex PCR; TCRdb stores just in-frame clones and leaves some out. The table records about 2 million clones, over 85% of them present only once. Trimming removed 4 bases from V and 6 bases from J, with 14 bases in between. Per germline, CDR1 SGHRS and CDR2 YFSETQ. The CDR3 spans 15 residues. In regard to this clone: The antigen is not known.

The naive CD8 fraction comprised CD45RO-negative cells positively selected for CCR7 and excluded terminally differentiated effector memory CD45RA+ cells. Findings and limits, study-wide: It was expected that sequencing depth would affect clonotype sharing among donors. The diversity represented, both genetic and in exposure history, was limited by few donors.

The chain employs TRBV5-1 and TRBJ1-6; D unresolved. The sample taken for sequencing was naive CD8+ T cells sorted from blood. This clonotype originated in a man younger than 35 in good health. The CDR3 nucleotides are TGCGCCAGCAGCGCTATTGCAAACCCTAATTCACCCCTCCACTTT. Translating gives CASSAIANPNSPLHF.